The clone carrying this T cell receptor (beta chain) was seen just once. The data originate from a study of blood T cell repertoires in COVID-19. Study information: Whether acute or convalescent, the COVID-19 samples came from the United States, Italy and Spain. Sources were T cells, B-cell-depleted T cells, or PBMCs; the material itself was cDNA or gDNA.

Original analysis: By means of reference gene primer amplification, nucleated cell counts were estimated. Assay used: immunoSEQ multiplex PCR; TCRdb lists only in-frame clones, some missing. V and J calls and clone size are copied from that table; D and trimming were computed from the DNA. This table holds around 190,000 clones, roughly 86% found once. The J segment lost 7 bases and the V segment lost 3 bases, leaving 12 bases of the junction unmatched. The CDR3 is made up of 16 amino acids. CDR1 is SGHNT, CDR2 YYREEE, per germline (reference sequence). Sequencing used peripheral blood. This TCR came from a man aged 18 to 30 with active or convalescent COVID-19. The chain links TRBV5-4 to TRBJ2-1, with TRBD1 matching over 8 bases. In DNA, the CDR3 is TGTGCCAGCAGCTCGCCGTCAGGACAGGGAATGAATGAGCAGTTCTTC. As protein: CASSSPSGQGMNEQFF.